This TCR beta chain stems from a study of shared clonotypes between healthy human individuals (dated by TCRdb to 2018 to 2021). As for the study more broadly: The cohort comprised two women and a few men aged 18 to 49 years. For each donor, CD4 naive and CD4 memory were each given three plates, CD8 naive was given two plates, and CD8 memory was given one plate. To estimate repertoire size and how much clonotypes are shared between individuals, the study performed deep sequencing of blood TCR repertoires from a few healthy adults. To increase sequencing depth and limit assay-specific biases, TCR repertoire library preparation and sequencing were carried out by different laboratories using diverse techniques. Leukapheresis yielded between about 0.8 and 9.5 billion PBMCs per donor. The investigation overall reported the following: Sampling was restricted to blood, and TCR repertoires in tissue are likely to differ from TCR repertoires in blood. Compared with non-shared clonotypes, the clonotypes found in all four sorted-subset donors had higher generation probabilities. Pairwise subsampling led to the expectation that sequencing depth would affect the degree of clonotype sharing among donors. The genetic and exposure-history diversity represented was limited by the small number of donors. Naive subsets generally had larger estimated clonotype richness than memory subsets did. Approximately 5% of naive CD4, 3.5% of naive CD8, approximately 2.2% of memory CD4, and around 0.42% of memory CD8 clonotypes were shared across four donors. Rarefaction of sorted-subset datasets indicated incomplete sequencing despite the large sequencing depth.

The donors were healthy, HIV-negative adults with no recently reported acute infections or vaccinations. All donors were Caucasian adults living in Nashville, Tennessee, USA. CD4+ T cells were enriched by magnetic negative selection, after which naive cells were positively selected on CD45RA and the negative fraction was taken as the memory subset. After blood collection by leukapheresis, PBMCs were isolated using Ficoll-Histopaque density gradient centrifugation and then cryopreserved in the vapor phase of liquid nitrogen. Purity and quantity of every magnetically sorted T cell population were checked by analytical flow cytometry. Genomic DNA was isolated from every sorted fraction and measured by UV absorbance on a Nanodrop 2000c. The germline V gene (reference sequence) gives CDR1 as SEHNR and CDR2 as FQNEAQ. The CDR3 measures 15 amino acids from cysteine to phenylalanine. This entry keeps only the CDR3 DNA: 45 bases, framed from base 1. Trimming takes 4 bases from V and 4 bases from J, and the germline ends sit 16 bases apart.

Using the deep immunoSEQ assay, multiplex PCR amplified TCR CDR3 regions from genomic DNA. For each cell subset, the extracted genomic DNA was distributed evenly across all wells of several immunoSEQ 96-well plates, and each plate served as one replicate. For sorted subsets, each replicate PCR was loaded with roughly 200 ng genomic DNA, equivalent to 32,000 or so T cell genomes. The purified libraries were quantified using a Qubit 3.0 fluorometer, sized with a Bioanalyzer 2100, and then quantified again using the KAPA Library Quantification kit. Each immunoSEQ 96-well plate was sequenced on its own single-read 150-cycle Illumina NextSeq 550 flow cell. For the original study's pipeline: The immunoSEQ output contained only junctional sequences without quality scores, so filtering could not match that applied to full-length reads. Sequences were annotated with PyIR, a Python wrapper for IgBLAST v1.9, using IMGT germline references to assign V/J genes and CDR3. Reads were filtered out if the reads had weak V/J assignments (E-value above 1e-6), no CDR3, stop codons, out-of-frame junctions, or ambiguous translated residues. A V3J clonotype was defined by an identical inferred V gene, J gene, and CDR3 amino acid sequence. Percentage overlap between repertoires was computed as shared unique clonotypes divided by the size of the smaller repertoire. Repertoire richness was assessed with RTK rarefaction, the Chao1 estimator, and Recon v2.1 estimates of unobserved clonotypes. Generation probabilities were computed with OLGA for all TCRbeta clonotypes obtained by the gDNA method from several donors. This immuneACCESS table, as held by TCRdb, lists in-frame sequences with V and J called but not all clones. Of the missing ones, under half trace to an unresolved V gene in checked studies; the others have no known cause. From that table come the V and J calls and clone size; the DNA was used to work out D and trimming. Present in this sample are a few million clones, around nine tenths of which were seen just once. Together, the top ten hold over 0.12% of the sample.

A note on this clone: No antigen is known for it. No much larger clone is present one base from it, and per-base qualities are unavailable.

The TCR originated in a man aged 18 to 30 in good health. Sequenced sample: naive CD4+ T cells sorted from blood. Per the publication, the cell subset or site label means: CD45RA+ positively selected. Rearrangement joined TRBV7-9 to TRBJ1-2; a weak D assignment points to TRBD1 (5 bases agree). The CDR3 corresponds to CASSSGPIGFYGYTF. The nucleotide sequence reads TGTGCCAGCAGCTCGGGACCTATAGGATTCTATGGCTACACCTTC.